This TCR beta chain came from a study of T cells in Graves' hyperthyroidism and ophthalmopathy. This clonotype was observed at least ten times. CDR3 length equals 10 residues. Deletions cut 6 bases from V and 6 bases from J, with 8 bases between. Germline V lookup: CDR1 DFQATT, CDR2 SNEGSKA (reference sequence). It was RNA transcripts that yielded the amplified TCR beta CDR3 regions. HTBI primers were the set used in a first-round RT-PCR of the TCR CDR3. Each CDR3 protein gets one entry after TCRdb re-called the multiplex PCR reads with MiXCR. Altogether about 740,000 distinct CDR3 sequences are present, roughly 15% being singletons, with the ten largest covering 10% to 13%.

This sequence joins TRBV20-1 and TRBJ1-1; D is ambiguous. The sample taken for sequencing was blood. The source is a woman aged 18-29 years with Graves' hyperthyroidism. The CDR3 region has the DNA TGCAGTGCCTCCGGGGCTGAAGCTTTCTTT. Encoded protein: CSASGAEAFF.